This TCR beta chain was profiled in a study of T cells after yellow fever vaccination. Study background: Fractions low in cell number were prepared with SMART-Seq v4 Ultra Low Input. Study findings and constraints: The study noted that FACS-sorted repertoires could contain abundant clonotypes contaminating from the bulk population. After the booster, about 95% of CD4 and 75% to 90% of CD8 primary-response clones were re-detected.

UMIs and a universal primer site were added when TCR cDNA was made by 5'RACE template switching. One entry per CDR3 protein results from TCRdb running MiXCR on the 5' RACE reads. The sample contains about 320,000 distinct CDR3 sequences, around 12% of which appear only once. Turning to this clonotype: What it recognizes is unknown.

Germline V CDR1 and CDR2: SGHDN, FVKESK. Trimming took 3 bases from V and 4 from J; bases not matched to a gene: 1. The CDR3 extends over 14 amino acids. This chain uses TRBV14 with TRBJ2-2; 8 bases map to TRBD2. The material was CD4+ T cells sorted from PBMCs, obtained 15 days after the yellow fever booster vaccination. This TCR derives from a man aged 18 to 35 who received the YFV17D yellow fever vaccine. The CDR3 is CASSQLAGTGELFF. DNA for the CDR3: TGTGCCAGCAGCCAGCTAGCGGGCACCGGGGAGCTGTTTTTT.